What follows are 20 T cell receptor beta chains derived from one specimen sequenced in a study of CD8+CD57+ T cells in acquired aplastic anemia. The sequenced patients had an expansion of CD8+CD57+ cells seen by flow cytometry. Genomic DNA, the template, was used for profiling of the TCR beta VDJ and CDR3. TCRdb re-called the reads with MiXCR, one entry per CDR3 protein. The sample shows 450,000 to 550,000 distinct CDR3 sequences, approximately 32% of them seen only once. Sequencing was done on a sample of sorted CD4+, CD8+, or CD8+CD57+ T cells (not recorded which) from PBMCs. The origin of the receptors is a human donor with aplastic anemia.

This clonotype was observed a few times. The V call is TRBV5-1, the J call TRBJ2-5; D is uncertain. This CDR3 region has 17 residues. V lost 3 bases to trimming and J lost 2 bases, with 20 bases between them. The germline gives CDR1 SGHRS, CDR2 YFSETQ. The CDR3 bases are TGCGCCAGCAGCTCCCCGCGCAGTGGACGGAAGCAAGAGACCCAGTACTTC. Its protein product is CASSSPRSGRKQETQYF.

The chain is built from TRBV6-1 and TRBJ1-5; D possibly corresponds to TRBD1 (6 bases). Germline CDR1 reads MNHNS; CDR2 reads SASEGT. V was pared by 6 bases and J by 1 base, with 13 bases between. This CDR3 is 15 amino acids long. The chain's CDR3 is CASSKGQMSNQPQHF. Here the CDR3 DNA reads TGTGCCAGCAGCAAAGGACAGATGAGCAATCAGCCCCAGCATTTT.

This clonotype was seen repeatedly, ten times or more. In DNA, the CDR3 is TGTGCCATACGGACAGTGAACACCGGGGAGCTGTTTTTT. Its translation is CAIRTVNTGELFF. This rearrangement joins TRBV10-3 to TRBJ2-2, with a weak D call TRBD1 (6 bases). The germline CDR1 and CDR2 sequences are ENHRY and SYGVKD. This CDR3 region has 13 residues. The V end was cut by 9 bases, the J end by 1 base, with 9 bases between.

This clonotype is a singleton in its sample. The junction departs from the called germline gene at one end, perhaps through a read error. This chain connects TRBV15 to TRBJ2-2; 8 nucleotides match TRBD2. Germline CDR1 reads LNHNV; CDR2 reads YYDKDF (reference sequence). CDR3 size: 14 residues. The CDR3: CATSVLADAGEPFF. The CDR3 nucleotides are TGTGCCACCAGCGTACTAGCGGACGCCGGGGAGCCGTTTTTT.

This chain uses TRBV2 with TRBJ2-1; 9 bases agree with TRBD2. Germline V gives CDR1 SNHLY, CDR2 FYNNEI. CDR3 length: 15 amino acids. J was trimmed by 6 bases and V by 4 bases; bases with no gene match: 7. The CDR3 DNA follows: TGTGCCAGCAGTGCAAGCGGGGGGCACTCCAATGAGCAGTTCTTC. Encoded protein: CASSASGGHSNEQFF.

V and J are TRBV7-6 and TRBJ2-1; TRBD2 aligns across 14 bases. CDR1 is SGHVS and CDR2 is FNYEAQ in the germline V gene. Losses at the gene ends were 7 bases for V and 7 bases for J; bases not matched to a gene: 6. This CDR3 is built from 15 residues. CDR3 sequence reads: CASNNGTSGSNEQFF. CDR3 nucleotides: TGTGCCAGCAACAACGGGACTAGCGGGAGTAATGAGCAGTTCTTC.

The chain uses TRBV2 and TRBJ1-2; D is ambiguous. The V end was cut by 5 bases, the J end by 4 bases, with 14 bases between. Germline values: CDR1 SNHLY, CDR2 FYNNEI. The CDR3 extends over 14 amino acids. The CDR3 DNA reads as TGTGCCAGCAGTTTAGATTACAGCCTCTATGGCTACACCTTC. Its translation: CASSLDYSLYGYTF.

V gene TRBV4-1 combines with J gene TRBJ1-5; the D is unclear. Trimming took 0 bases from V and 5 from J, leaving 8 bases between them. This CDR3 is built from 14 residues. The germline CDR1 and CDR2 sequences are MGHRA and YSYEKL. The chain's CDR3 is CASSQDGADQPQHF. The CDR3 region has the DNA TGCGCCAGCAGCCAAGATGGAGCCGATCAGCCCCAGCATTTT.

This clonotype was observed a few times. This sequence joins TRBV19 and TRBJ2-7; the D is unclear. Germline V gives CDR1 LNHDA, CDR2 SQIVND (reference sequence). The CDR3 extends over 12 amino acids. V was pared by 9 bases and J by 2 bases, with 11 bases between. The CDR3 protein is CASSTGTYEQYF. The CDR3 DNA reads TGTGCCAGCTCAACCGGCACCTACGAGCAGTACTTC.

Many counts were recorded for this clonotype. CDR3 protein: CASMGGGLSPLHF. Here the CDR3 DNA reads TGCGCCAGCATGGGTGGGGGGCTCTCACCCCTCCACTTT. This chain uses TRBV10-2 with TRBJ1-6, with D tentatively TRBD1 (6 bases). CDR1 is WSHSY, CDR2 SAAADI, per germline. This CDR3 region has 13 residues. The V end lost 7 bases, the J end lost 10 bases, and 14 bases lay between the germline ends.

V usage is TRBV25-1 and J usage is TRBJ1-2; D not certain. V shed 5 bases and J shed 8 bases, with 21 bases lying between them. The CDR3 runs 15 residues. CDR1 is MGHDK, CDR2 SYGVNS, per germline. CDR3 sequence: CASSFFRNLNGGYTF. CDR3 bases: TGTGCCAGCAGTTTTTTCCGGAACCTGAATGGGGGCTACACCTTC.

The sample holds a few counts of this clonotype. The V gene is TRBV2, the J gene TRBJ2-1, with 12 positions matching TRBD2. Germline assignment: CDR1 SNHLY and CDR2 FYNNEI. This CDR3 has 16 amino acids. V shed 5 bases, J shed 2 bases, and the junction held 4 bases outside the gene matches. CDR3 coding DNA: TGTGCCAGCAGTCCTTCTAGCGGGAGGGCCTACAATGAGCAGTTCTTC. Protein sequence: CASSPSSGRAYNEQFF.

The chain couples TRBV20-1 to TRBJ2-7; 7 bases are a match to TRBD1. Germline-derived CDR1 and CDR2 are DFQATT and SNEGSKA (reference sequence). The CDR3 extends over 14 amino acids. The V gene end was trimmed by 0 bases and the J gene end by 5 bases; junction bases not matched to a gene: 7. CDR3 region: CSARDRDSGHEQYF. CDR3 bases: TGCAGTGCTAGAGATAGGGACAGCGGCCACGAGCAGTACTTC.

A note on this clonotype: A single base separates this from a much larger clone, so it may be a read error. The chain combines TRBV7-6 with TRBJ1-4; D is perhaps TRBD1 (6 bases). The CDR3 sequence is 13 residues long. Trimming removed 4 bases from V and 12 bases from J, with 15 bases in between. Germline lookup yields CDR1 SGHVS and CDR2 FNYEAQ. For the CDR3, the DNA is TGTGCCAGCAGCTCAGAGACAGGATGGGAACTGTTTTTT. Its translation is CASSSETGWELFF.

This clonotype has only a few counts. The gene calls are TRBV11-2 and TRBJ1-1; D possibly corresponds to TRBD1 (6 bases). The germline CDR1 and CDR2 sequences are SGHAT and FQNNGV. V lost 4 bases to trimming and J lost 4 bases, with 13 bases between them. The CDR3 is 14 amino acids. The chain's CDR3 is CASSSNREGTEAFF. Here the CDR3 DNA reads TGTGCCAGCAGCTCCAACAGGGAAGGCACTGAAGCTTTCTTT.

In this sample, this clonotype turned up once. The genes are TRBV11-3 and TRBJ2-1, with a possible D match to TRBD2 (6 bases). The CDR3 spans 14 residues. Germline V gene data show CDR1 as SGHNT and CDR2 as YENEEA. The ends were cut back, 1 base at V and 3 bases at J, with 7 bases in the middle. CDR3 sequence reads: CASSLAGVYNEQFF. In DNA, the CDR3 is TGTGCCAGCAGCTTAGCGGGAGTCTACAATGAGCAGTTCTTC.

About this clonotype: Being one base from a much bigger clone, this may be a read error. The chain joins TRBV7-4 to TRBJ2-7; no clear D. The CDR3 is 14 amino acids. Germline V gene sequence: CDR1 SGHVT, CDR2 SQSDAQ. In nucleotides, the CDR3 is TGCGCCAGCAGCGTGACTGGGTCAACCTACGAGCAGTACTTC. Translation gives CASSVTGSTYEQYF.

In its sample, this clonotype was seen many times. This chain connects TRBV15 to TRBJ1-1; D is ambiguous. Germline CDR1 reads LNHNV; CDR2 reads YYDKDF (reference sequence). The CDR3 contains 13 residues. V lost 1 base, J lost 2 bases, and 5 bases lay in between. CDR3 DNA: TGTGCCACCAGCAGAGTGCCCAACACTGAAGCTTTCTTT. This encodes CATSRVPNTEAFF.

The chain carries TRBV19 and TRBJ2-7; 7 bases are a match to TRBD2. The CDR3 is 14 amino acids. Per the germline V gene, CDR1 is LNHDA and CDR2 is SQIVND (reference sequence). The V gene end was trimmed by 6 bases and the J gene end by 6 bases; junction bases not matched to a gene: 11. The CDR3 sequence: CASSDQGGHSEQYF. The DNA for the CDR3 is TGTGCCAGTAGCGATCAGGGAGGGCATAGCGAGCAGTACTTC.

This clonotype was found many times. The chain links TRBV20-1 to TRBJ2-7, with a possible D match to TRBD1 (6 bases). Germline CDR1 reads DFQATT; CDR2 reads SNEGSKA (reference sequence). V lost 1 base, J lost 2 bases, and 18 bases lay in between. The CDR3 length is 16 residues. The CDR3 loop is CSARARQVRIPYEQYF. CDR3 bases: TGCAGTGCTAGAGCTCGACAGGTAAGAATCCCCTACGAGCAGTACTTC.